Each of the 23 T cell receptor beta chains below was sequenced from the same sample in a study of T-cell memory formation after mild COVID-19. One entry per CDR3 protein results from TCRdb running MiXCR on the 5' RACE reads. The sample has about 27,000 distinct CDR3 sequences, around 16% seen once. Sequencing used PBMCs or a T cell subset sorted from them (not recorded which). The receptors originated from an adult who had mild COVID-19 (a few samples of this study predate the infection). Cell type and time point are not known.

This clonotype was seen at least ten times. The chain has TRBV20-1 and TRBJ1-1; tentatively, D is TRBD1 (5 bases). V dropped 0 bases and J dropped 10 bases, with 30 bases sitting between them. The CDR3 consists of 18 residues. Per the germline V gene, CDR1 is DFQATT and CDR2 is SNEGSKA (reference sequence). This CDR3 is CSARDRWFPRRDPLGAFF. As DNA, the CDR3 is TGCAGTGCTAGAGATCGGTGGTTCCCGAGGAGGGACCCACTCGGAGCTTTCTTT.

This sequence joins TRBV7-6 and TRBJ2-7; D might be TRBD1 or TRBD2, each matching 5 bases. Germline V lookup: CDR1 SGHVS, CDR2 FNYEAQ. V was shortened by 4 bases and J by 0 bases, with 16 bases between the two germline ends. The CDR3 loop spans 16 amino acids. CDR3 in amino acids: CASSSGARGGSYEQYF. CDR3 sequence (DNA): TGTGCCAGCAGCTCCGGGGCCCGGGGTGGCTCCTACGAGCAGTACTTC.

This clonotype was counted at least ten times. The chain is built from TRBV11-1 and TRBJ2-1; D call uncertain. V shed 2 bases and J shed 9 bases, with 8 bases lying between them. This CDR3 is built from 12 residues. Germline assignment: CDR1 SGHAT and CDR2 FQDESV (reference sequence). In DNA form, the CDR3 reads TGTGCCAGCAGCTTATCCCATGGTGAGCAGTTCTTC. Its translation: CASSLSHGEQFF.

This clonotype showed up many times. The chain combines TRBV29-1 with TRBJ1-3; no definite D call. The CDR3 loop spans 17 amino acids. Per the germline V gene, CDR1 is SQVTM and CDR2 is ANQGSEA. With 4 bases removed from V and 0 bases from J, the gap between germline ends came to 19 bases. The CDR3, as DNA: TGCAGCGTTGTATTATTCGGGATACTCGACTCTGGAAACACCATATATTTT. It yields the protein CSVVLFGILDSGNTIYF.

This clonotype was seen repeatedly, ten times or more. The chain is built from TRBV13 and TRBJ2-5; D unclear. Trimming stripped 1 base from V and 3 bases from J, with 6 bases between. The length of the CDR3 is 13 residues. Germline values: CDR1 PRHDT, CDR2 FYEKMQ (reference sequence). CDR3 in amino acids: CASSLDPKETQYF. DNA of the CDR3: TGTGCCAGCAGCTTAGATCCGAAAGAGACCCAGTACTTC.

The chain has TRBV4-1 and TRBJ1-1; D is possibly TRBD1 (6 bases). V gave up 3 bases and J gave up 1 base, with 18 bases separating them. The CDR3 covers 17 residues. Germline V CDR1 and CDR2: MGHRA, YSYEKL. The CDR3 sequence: CASSHLTGQGRNTEAFF. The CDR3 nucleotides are TGCGCCAGCAGCCACCTCACCGGGCAGGGGAGGAACACTGAAGCTTTCTTT.

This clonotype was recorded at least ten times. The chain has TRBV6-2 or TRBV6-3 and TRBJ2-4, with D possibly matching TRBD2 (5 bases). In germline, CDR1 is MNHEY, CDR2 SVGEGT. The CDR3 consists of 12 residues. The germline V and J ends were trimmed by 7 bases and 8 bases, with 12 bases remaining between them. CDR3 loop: CASTHRGHIQYF. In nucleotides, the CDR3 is TGTGCCAGCACTCACCGCGGGCACATTCAGTACTTC.

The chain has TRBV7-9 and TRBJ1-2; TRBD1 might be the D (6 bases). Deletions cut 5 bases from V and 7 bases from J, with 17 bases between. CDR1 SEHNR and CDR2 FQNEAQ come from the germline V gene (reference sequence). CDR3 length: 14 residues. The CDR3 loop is CASSKAGDLSGYTF. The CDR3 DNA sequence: TGTGCCAGCAGCAAAGCAGGGGATCTCTCTGGCTACACCTTC.

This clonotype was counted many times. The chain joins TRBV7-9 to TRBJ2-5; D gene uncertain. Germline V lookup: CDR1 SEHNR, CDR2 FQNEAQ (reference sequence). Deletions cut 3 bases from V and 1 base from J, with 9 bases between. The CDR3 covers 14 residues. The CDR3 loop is CASSLASSQETQYF. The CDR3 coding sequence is TGTGCCAGCAGCTTGGCCAGTTCCCAAGAGACCCAGTACTTC.

CDR3 loop: CASSFGPNRGNTEAFF. In DNA, the CDR3 is TGCGCCAGCAGCTTTGGCCCTAACAGGGGGAACACTGAAGCTTTCTTT. This chain connects TRBV5-1 to TRBJ1-1; 7 nucleotides align to TRBD1. Germline CDR1 and CDR2: SGHRS and YFSETQ. Losses at the gene ends were 2 bases for V and 1 base for J; bases not matched to a gene: 8. The length of the CDR3 is 16 residues.

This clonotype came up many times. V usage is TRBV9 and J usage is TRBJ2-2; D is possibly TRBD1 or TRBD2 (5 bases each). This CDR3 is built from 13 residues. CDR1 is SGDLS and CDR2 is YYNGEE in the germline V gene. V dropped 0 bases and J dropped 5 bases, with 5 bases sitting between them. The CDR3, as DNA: TGTGCCAGCAGCGTAGGGGGGACCGGGGAGCTGTTTTTT. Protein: CASSVGGTGELFF.

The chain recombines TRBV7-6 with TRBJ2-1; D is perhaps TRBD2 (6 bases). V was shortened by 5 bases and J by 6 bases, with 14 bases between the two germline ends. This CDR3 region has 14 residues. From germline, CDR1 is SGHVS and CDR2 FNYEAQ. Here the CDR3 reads CASSGRRGFNEQFF. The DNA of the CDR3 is TGTGCCAGCAGCGGTCGCCGGGGGTTCAATGAGCAGTTCTTC.

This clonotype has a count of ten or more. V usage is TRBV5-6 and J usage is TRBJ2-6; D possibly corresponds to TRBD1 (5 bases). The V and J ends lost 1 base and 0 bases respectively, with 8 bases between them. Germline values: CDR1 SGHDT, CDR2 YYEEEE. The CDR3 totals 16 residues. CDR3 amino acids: CASSLTGSSGANVLTF. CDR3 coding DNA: TGTGCCAGCAGCTTGACAGGTAGCTCTGGGGCCAACGTCCTGACTTTC.

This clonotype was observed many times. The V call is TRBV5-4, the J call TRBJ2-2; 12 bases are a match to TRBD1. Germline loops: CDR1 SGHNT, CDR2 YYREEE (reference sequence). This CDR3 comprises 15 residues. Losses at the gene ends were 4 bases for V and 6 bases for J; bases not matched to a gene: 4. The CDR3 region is CASSEGQGAAGELFF. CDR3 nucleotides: TGTGCCAGCAGCGAGGGACAGGGGGCGGCCGGGGAGCTGTTTTTT.

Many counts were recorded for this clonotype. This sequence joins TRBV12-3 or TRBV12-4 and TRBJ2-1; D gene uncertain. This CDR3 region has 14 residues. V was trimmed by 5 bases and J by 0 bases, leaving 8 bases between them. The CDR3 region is CASSPWSSYNEQFF. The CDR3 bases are TGTGCCAGCAGTCCTTGGAGCTCCTACAATGAGCAGTTCTTC.

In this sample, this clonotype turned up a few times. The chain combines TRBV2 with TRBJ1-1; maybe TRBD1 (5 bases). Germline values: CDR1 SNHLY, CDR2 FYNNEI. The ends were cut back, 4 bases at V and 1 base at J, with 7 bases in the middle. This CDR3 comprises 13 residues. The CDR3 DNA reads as TGTGCCAGCAGTGTTGGACAGAACACTGAAGCTTTCTTT. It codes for CASSVGQNTEAFF.

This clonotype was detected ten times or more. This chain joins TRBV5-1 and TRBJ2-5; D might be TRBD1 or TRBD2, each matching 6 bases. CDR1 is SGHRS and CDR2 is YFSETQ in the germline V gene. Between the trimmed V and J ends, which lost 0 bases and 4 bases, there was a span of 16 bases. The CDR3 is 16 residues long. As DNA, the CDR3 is TGCGCCAGCAGCTTGGGCCAAACAGGGAGGCCAGAGACCCAGTACTTC. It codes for CASSLGQTGRPETQYF.

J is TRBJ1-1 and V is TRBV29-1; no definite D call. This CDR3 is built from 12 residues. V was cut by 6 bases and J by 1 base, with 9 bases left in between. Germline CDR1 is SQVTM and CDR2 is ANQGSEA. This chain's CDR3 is CSVLPGNTEAFF. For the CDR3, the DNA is TGCAGCGTCCTGCCAGGGAACACTGAAGCTTTCTTT.

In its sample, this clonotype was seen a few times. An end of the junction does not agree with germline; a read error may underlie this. The CDR3 nucleotides read TGTGCTAGCAGCTCCGGACGGGGGGCGCGTGAGACCCAGTACTTC. Translated, it gives CASSSGRGARETQYF. This rearrangement joins TRBV7-7 to TRBJ2-5, with TRBD2 as a possible D gene (7 bases). Per germline, CDR1 SSHAT and CDR2 FNYEAQ (reference sequence). The CDR3 has 15 amino acids.

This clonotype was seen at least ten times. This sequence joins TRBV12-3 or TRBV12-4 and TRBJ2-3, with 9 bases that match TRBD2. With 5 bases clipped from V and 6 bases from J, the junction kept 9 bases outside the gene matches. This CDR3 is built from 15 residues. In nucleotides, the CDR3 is TGTGCCAGCAGTCCAGGACTAGCGAGTCACGATACGCAGTATTTT. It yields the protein CASSPGLASHDTQYF.

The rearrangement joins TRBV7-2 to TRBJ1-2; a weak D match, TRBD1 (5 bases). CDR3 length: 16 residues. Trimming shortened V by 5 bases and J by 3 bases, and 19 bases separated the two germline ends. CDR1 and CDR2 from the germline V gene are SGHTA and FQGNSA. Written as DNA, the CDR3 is TGTGCCAGCAGCCCACGTTGGGGGAGGACCGACTATGGCTACACCTTC. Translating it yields CASSPRWGRTDYGYTF.

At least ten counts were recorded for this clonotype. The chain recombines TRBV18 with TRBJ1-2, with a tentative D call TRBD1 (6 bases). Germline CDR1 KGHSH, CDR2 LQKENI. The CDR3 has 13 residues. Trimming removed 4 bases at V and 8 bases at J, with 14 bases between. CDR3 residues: CASSLGQGGGYTF. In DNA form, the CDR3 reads TGTGCCAGCTCACTGGGACAAGGAGGCGGCTACACCTTC.

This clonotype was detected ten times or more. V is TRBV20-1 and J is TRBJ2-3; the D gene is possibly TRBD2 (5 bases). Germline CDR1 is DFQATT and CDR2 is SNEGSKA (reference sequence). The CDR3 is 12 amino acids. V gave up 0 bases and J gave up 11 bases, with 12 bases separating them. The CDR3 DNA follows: TGCAGTGCTAGAGAGGACTCCCTTAAGCAGTATTTT. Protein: CSAREDSLKQYF.